This TCR beta chain was captured in a study of shared clonotypes between healthy human individuals. A word on this clone: The identical CDR3 is also encoded by other nucleotide sequences in the sample.

Data came from immunoSEQ multiplex PCR; TCRdb stores just in-frame clones and leaves some out. The sample shows approximately 460,000 clones, roughly three quarters of them seen only once. Germline CDR1 LNHNV, CDR2 YYDKDF (reference sequence). This CDR3 is built from 13 residues. V shed 0 bases and J shed 4 bases, with 7 bases lying between them. This sequence originates from a woman aged 40-49 years in good health. Some clones in this sample may be carry-over from other donors' samples. This chain connects TRBV15 to TRBJ2-7; D possibly corresponds to TRBD2 (5 bases). Sequencing used PBMCs. The CDR3, as DNA: TGTGCCACCAGCAGAGATCGGGGTTACGAGCAGTACTTC. Protein sequence: CATSRDRGYEQYF.